This TCR beta chain was obtained from a study of blood T cell repertoires in COVID-19. Study summary: COVID-19 samples from acute and convalescent phases originated in the United States, Italy and Spain. The cDNA or gDNA used as material had been derived from T cells, B-cell-depleted T cells, or PBMCs.

Original handling: The authors estimated nucleated cell counts from reference gene primer amplification. The table came from immunoSEQ multiplex PCR; TCRdb's copy has only in-frame clones and leaves some out. From that table come the V and J calls and clone size; the DNA was used to work out D and trimming. The sample lists fewer than 90,000 clones; about three quarters were seen once. CDR1 MNHEY and CDR2 SMNVEV come from the germline V gene (reference sequence). The CDR3 loop spans 15 amino acids. V was shortened by 6 bases and J by 1 base, with 12 bases between the two germline ends. This chain uses TRBV27 with TRBJ2-2; perhaps TRBD2 as D (6 bases). The sample comprised peripheral blood. The receptor was derived from a human donor in a cohort sampled during active COVID-19. The CDR3 region is CASSRWGGNTGELFF. The CDR3 DNA reads TGTGCCAGCAGCCGTTGGGGAGGGAACACCGGGGAGCTGTTTTTT.